The text below deals with one T cell receptor (beta chain). The data originate from a study of blood T cell repertoires in COVID-19. Study information: The United States, Italy and Spain supplied acute and convalescent COVID-19 samples.

With 3 bases clipped from V and 3 bases from J, the junction kept 13 bases outside the gene matches. CDR1 and CDR2 from the germline V gene are LGHDT and YNNKEL (reference sequence). The CDR3 contains 17 residues. In the original workflow: Reference gene primer amplification gave nucleated cell count estimates. Libraries were prepared by immunoSEQ multiplex PCR; TCRdb keeps only in-frame clonotypes and omits some of them. D and trimming come from the DNA, and the V and J calls and clone size come from that table. The sample records some 260,000 clones, about 90% being singletons. The Seattle patients joined while their infection was active and were tracked longitudinally afterward.

The receptor comes from a woman between 65 and 79 years old with COVID-19, enrolled during active disease. Material: peripheral blood. The chain joins TRBV3-1 (or the pseudogene TRBV3-2) to TRBJ2-7; 8 nucleotides align to TRBD2. The CDR3 region has the DNA TGTGCCAGCAGCCAGGCCACTAGCGGCTCGAAACACTACGAGCAGTACTTC. Its protein is CASSQATSGSKHYEQYF.